This TCR beta chain was recovered during a study of blood T cell repertoires in COVID-19. Turning to the study itself: Samples of COVID-19 (acute and convalescent) were obtained from the United States, Italy and Spain. PBMCs, B-cell-depleted T cells, or T cells provided the cDNA or gDNA that made up the material.

J was trimmed by 5 bases and V by 6 bases; bases with no gene match: 6. The CDR3 is 13 amino acids. Germline V CDR1 and CDR2: MNHEY, SVGAGI. Data came from immunoSEQ multiplex PCR; TCRdb stores just in-frame clones and leaves some out. The sample holds more than 350,000 clones, around 87% seen once. This sequence originates from a woman younger than 45 with COVID-19, enrolled during active disease. Sequenced sample: peripheral blood. V gene TRBV6-5 combines with J gene TRBJ2-7; 8 nucleotides align to TRBD1. Here the CDR3 reads CASRSGTGHEQYF. The CDR3 DNA reads as TGTGCCAGCAGGTCCGGGACAGGCCACGAGCAGTACTTC.